This TCR beta chain was retrieved from a study of T cells after yellow fever vaccination. With respect to this clonotype: Its antigen is as yet unknown.

Looked up from germline, CDR1 is SQVTM and CDR2 is ANQGSEA. V was trimmed by 5 bases and J by 0 bases, leaving 7 bases between them. The CDR3 loop spans 13 amino acids. Study-level results: Shared CD4/CD8 clonotypes were a small share, likely from convergent recombination.

A process of 5'RACE template switching, which added a universal primer site and UMIs, was used to make TCR cDNA. TCRdb re-called the 5' RACE reads with MiXCR, one entry per CDR3 protein. The repertoire holds about 300,000 distinct CDR3 sequences, approximately 4.2% seen once, with 24% in the top ten. This TCR derives from a young man who received the YFV17D yellow fever vaccine. J is TRBJ1-4 and V is TRBV29-1; D is unresolved. The specimen comprised PBMCs, sampled 5 days after the yellow fever booster vaccination. Written as DNA, the CDR3 is TGCAGCGTTTATCAGGCAACTAATGAAAAACTGTTTTTT. It specifies CSVYQATNEKLFF.